These 15 T cell receptor beta chains share one sample of origin, sequenced in a study of cytomegalovirus exposure and HLA in healthy donors (TCRdb year 2017). Library creation used the immunoSEQ multiplex PCR assay. The multiplex PCR relied on a mix of 60 forward primers for TCR Vbeta segments and 13 reverse primers for TCR Jbeta segments. TCRdb's version of the immuneACCESS table is confined to in-frame rearrangements and falls short of the full clone set. An unresolved V gene accounts for under half of the shortfall where checked; the remainder is of unknown origin. The sample yields tens of thousands of clones; more than 80% were counted once. The ten largest clones capture 1.9% of the sample. The source material was PBMCs. All receptors come from a woman in her twenties or thirties in good health and CMV-seronegative.

The V and J genes are TRBV13 and TRBJ1-1; weak D call: TRBD1 (6 bases). Trimming removed 9 bases from V and 4 bases from J, with 12 bases in between. The CDR3 has 12 residues. From germline, CDR1 is PRHDT and CDR2 FYEKMQ (reference sequence). The CDR3 DNA follows: TGTGCCAGTACAGGGATATTCACTGAAGCTTTCTTT. It is translated as CASTGIFTEAFF.

This clone has a handful of counts. The chain employs TRBV6-1 and TRBJ2-1; D might be TRBD2 (5 bases). V was pared by 10 bases and J by 1 base, with 17 bases between. This CDR3 has 15 residues. Germline CDR1 MNHNS, CDR2 SASEGT. CDR3 in DNA: TGTGCCACCACTATGGGAGTAGAGTCCTACAATGAGCAGTTCTTC. Its translation is CATTMGVESYNEQFF.

The V call is TRBV4-1, the J call TRBJ2-7, with D possibly TRBD2 on 6 matching bases. V lost 0 bases to trimming and J lost 3 bases, with 21 bases between them. The germline V gene has CDR1 MGHRA and CDR2 YSYEKL. CDR3 length equals 18 residues. CDR3 loop: CASSQDSGDGGKGYEQYF. CDR3 in DNA: TGCGCCAGCAGCCAAGATTCTGGGGACGGCGGGAAGGGCTACGAGCAGTACTTC.

The sample holds one count of this clone. The rearrangement joins TRBV15 to TRBJ2-3; TRBD2 aligns across 12 bases. Germline loops: CDR1 LNHNV, CDR2 YYDKDF (reference sequence). V gave up 3 bases and J gave up 2 bases; unmatched junction bases: 3. The CDR3 extends over 16 amino acids. As DNA, the CDR3 is TGTGCCACCAGCAGTGGACTAGCGGGATTCACAGATACGCAGTATTTT. Encoded protein: CATSSGLAGFTDTQYF. Full variable domain (outside the CDR3, taken from reference TRBV15 and TRBJ2-3): DAMVIQNPRYQVTQFGKPVTLSCSQTLNHNVMYWYQQKSSQAPKLLFHYYDKDFNNEADTPDNFQSRRPNTSFCFLDIRSPGLGDTAMYLCATSSGLAGFTDTQYFGPGTRLTVL.

The chain uses TRBV11-2 and TRBJ2-5; 10 bases are shared with TRBD1. The J call may not be correct, given that the DNA end is closer to TRBJ2-7. The CDR3 is made up of 13 amino acids. CDR1 is SGHAT and CDR2 is FQNNGV in the germline V gene. CDR3 in amino acids: CAIGQGGPYEQYF. In DNA, the CDR3 is TGTGCCATCGGACAGGGGGGCCCCTACGAGCAGTACTTC.

This sequence joins TRBV15 and TRBJ1-2; D gene ambiguous. V dropped 6 bases and J dropped 6 bases, with 11 bases sitting between them. Germline CDR1 is LNHNV and CDR2 is YYDKDF (reference sequence). The CDR3 totals 12 residues. CDR3: CATRFGDNGYTF. The CDR3 DNA is TGTGCCACCAGGTTCGGGGATAATGGCTACACCTTC.

This clone has only one observation. V is TRBV5-6 and J is TRBJ2-2; possibly TRBD1 for D (6 bases). This CDR3 contains 17 residues. Germline lookup yields CDR1 SGHDT and CDR2 YYEEEE. Trimming removed 5 bases at V and 5 bases at J, with 22 bases between. In nucleotides, the CDR3 is TGTGCCAGCAGTCCTCCCCTACAGGGTGTATTGACCGGGGAGCTGTTTTTT. This encodes CASSPPLQGVLTGELFF.

This clone was observed a few times. J is TRBJ1-1 and V is TRBV19; 7 bases align to TRBD1. Germline lookup yields CDR1 LNHDA and CDR2 SQIVND (reference sequence). V shed 7 bases, J shed 5 bases, and the junction held 7 bases outside the gene matches. CDR3 length equals 13 residues. CDR3 DNA: TGTGCCAGTAATCAAGGGGGCTGGACTGAAGCTTTCTTT. This codes for CASNQGGWTEAFF.

This chain connects TRBV6-1 to TRBJ2-1, with D possibly matching TRBD1 (6 bases). Looked up from germline, CDR1 is MNHNS and CDR2 is SASEGT. Trimming cost V 0 bases and J 8 bases, with 8 bases left between them. CDR3 size: 13 residues. The CDR3 sequence: CASSEAQGDEQFF. CDR3 sequence (DNA): TGTGCCAGCAGTGAAGCACAGGGCGATGAGCAGTTCTTC.

V is TRBV28 and J is TRBJ1-2, with TRBD1 matching 8 bases. V was clipped by 3 bases and J by 3 bases; unmatched bases: 9. CDR1 and CDR2 (germline): MDHEN, SYDVKM. CDR3 length equals 16 residues. The CDR3 DNA sequence: TGTGCCAGCAGTTTTTCCCTCGGACAGGGCGACTATGGCTACACCTTC. Amino acid sequence: CASSFSLGQGDYGYTF.

This chain connects TRBV7-9 to TRBJ1-2, with D uncertain. The germline CDR1 and CDR2 sequences are SEHNR and FQNEAQ (reference sequence). Trimming stripped 4 bases from V and 3 bases from J, with 15 bases between. The CDR3 is made up of 15 amino acids. The DNA of the CDR3 is TGTGCCAGCAGCTATGGACCGACGGGAGACTATGGCTACACCTTC. It translates to CASSYGPTGDYGYTF.

The table lists this clone with a few counts. The gene calls are TRBV6-5 and TRBJ1-3, with D possibly TRBD1 on 6 matching bases. This CDR3 is built from 15 residues. Germline CDR1 reads MNHEY; CDR2 reads SVGAGI. The V end was cut by 0 bases, the J end by 1 base, with 7 bases between. The CDR3 bases are TGTGCCAGCAGTTACTCGAGGGGGTCTGGAAACACCATATATTTT. Its protein is CASSYSRGSGNTIYF.

The chain employs TRBV18 and TRBJ1-2; D is undetermined. The CDR3 has 11 amino acids. Per germline, CDR1 KGHSH and CDR2 LQKENI. The ends were cut back, 3 bases at V and 8 bases at J, with 7 bases in the middle. CDR3 nucleotides: TGTGCCAGCTCACCGGGCGAAGGCTACACCTTC. Translated, it gives CASSPGEGYTF. Supplemented by reference TRBV18 and TRBJ1-2, the full variable domain reads NAGVMQNPRHLVRRRGQEARLRCSPMKGHSHVYWYRQLPEEGLKFMVYLQKENIIDESGMPKERFSAEFPKEGPSILRIQQVVRGDSAAYFCASSPGEGYTFGSGTRLTVV.

V and J are TRBV6-6 and TRBJ2-1; 11 bases map to TRBD2. Germline V gene data show CDR1 as MNHNY and CDR2 as SVGAGI (reference sequence). V shed 6 bases, J shed 4 bases, and the junction held 5 bases outside the gene matches. The CDR3 has 15 amino acids. CDR3 nucleotide sequence: TGTGCCAGCAGACACCTAGCGGGAGGATACAATGAGCAGTTCTTC. Residues: CASRHLAGGYNEQFF.

This clone was counted once. The genes are TRBV9 and TRBJ1-2, with TRBD1 identical over 10 bases. Trimming at V came to 4 bases and at J to 8 bases, leaving 8 bases not matched to a gene. Per germline, CDR1 SGDLS and CDR2 YYNGEE. This CDR3 spans 14 amino acids. The CDR3 protein is CASSLVGQGTGYTF. CDR3 nucleotide sequence: TGTGCCAGCAGCCTAGTGGGACAGGGGACGGGCTACACCTTC.